These T cell receptor beta chains were read from a single sample in a study of T cells in Graves' hyperthyroidism and ophthalmopathy. MiXCR was run by TCRdb on the multiplex PCR reads, yielding one entry per CDR3 protein. The sample lists approximately 520,000 distinct CDR3 sequences, 20% to 25% seen once, with roughly 29% in the top ten. What was sequenced was blood. The receptors here all came from a man between 18 and 35 years old with Graves' hyperthyroidism. CDR3s leave out the opening cysteine and the closing phenylalanine or tryptophan. Fields, in order: J gene, clone size, V gene, CDR3 protein. The size entry is marked missing in some rows and otherwise reads once, few, many or a size class.

TRBJ2-7 | NA | TRBV28 | ATRQGPYEQY
TRBJ1-1 | NA | TRBV12-3/TRBV12-4 | ASSSKRSMNTEAF
TRBJ2-7 | many | TRBV6-5 | ASSYGGQSTFDEQY
TRBJ2-2 | many | TRBV15 | ATSRRDRGFGGELF
TRBJ2-3 | NA | TRBV18 | ASSPLFRGYTDTQY
TRBJ1-1 | many | TRBV6-2/TRBV6-3 | ASTLRDVTEAF
TRBJ2-7 | NA | TRBV28 | ASRPGLASSYEQY
TRBJ1-2 | many | TRBV19 | ASRHCT
TRBJ1-1 | many | TRBV13 | ASSLSSTSWVF
TRBJ2-5 | many | TRBV11-3 | ASRPPGSGKETQY
TRBJ2-4 | few | TRBV18 | ASSPGEGKESIQY
TRBJ1-1 | once | TRBV12-3/TRBV12-4 | ASTNRDTEAF
TRBJ1-1 | many | TRBV30 | AWRLTKNTEAF
TRBJ2-4 | NA | TRBV20-1 | SARGDSVWNIQY
TRBJ2-3 | few | TRBV14 | ASSQKGLVGPDTQY
TRBJ1-1 | many | TRBV12-3/TRBV12-4 | ASSLAESGTEAF
TRBJ1-2 | many | TRBV2 | ASRGGRGLSGYGYT
TRBJ2-5 | NA | TRBV2 | AIKPSTGQGTQY
TRBJ2-7 | many | TRBV6-5 | ASSSAPGQAEDEQY
TRBJ1-6 | NA | TRBV15 | ATSRERTGYNSPLH
TRBJ2-5 | NA | TRBV29-1 | SVLGSGGAGETQY
TRBJ1-2 | NA | TRBV28 | ASSSARDRKYGYT